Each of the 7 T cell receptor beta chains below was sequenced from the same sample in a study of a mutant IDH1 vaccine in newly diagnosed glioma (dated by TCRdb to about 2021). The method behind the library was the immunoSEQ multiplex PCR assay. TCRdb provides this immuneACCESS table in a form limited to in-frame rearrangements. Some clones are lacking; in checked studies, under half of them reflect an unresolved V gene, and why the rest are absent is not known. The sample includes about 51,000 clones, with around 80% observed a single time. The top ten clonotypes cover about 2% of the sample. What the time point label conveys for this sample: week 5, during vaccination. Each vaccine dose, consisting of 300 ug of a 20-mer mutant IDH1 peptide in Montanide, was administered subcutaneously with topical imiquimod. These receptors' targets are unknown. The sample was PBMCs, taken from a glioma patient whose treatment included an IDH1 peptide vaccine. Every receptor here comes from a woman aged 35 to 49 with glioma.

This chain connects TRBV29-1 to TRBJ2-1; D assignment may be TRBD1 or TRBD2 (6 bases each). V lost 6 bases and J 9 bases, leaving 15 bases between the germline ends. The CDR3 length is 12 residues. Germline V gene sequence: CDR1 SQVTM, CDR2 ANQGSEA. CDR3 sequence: CSVASGAGEQFF. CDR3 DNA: TGCAGCGTCGCCTCGGGGGCAGGTGAGCAGTTCTTC.

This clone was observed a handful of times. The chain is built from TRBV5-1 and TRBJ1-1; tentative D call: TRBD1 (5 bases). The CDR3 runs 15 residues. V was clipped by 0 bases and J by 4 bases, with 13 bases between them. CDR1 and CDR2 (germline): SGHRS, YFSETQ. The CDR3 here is CASSLEAGRATEAFF. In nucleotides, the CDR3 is TGCGCCAGCAGCTTGGAAGCAGGGCGGGCCACTGAAGCTTTCTTT.

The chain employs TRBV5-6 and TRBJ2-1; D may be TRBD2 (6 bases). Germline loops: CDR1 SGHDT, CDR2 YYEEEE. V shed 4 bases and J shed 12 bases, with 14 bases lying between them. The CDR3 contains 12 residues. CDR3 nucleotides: TGTGCCAGCAGCCCGGGACCAGCGGGGCAGTTCTTC. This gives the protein CASSPGPAGQFF.

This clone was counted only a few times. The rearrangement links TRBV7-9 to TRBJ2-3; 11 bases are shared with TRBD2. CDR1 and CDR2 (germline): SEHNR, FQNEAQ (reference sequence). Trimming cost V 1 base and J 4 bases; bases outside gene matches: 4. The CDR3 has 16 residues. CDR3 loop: CASSLVAGGPPDTQYF. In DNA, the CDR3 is TGTGCCAGCAGCTTAGTAGCGGGGGGGCCACCAGATACGCAGTATTTT.

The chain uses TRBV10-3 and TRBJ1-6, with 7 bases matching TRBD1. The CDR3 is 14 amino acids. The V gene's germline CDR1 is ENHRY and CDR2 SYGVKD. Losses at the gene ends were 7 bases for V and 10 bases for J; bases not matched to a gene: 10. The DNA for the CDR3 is TGTGCCATCAATGGACAGGTCGTGGGATCACCCCTCCACTTT. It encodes CAINGQVVGSPLHF.

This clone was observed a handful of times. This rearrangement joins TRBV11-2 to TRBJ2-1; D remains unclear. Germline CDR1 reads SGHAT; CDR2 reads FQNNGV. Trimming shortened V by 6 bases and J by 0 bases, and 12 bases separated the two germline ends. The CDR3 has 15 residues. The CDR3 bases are TGTGCCAGCAGGGTTGACCTTAACTCCTACAATGAGCAGTTCTTC. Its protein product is CASRVDLNSYNEQFF.

The CDR3 DNA is TGTGCCAGTAGTTTCGGACAGTCCTACGAGCAGTACTTC. Translation gives CASSFGQSYEQYF. The rearrangement uses TRBV19 and TRBJ2-7; possible D gene TRBD1, 6 bases. From germline, CDR1 is LNHDA and CDR2 SQIVND (reference sequence). The CDR3 spans 13 residues. The germline V and J ends were trimmed by 5 bases and 1 base, with 9 bases remaining between them.